This T cell receptor beta chain was captured in a study of blood T cell repertoires in COVID-19. Germline values: CDR1 MNHEY, CDR2 SVGAGI. The CDR3 sequence is 13 residues long. The V and J ends lost 8 bases and 9 bases, in that order; junction bases with no gene match: 9. Using immunoSEQ multiplex PCR, the repertoire was profiled, and TCRdb retains in-frame clones only, with some absent. The sample records approximately 240,000 clones, nearly 95% being singletons. Sequencing was done on a sample of peripheral blood. This rearrangement joins TRBV6-5 to TRBJ2-4; 8 nucleotides agree with TRBD1. The receptor comes from a man in his thirties or forties with COVID-19, enrolled during active disease. This CDR3 reads CASADRVVSIQYF. CDR3 nucleotide sequence: TGTGCCAGCGCGGACAGGGTTGTCAGCATTCAGTACTTC.